These T cell receptor beta chains were read from a single sample in a study of cytomegalovirus exposure and HLA in healthy donors. Profiled with immunoSEQ multiplex PCR; TCRdb holds only in-frame clones, not every one. The sample records about 210,000 clones, around 86% being singletons. The sequenced material came from PBMCs. These receptor sequences come from a woman aged 50 to 60 in good health and CMV-seropositive. Each CDR3 is given without its conserved first and last residue. D genes are given only for firm matches.

>TRBV7-2|TRBJ1-1|NA
ASGPPGDTEAF
>TRBV5-8|TRBJ2-1|TRBD1
ASSPRDRGSRKQF
>TRBV29-1|TRBJ1-2|TRBD1
SVRRQGGGYT
>TRBV7-3|TRBJ2-6|TRBD2
ASSLKMGGISGANVLT
>TRBV28|TRBJ1-5|TRBD1
ASSRPGQHQPQH
>TRBV6-5|TRBJ2-1|NA
ASRLSPPTEQF
>TRBV19|TRBJ2-4|NA
ASSIGGVLLNIQY
>TRBV6-5|TRBJ1-6|TRBD1
ASSSGQVNSPLH
>TRBV7-3|TRBJ1-4|TRBD1
ASSLSGQGDEKLF
>TRBV7-2|TRBJ2-2|TRBD1
ASSPTGAGELF
>TRBV5-4|TRBJ1-1|TRBD1
ASSPDRGGTEAF
>TRBV19|TRBJ2-3|TRBD2
ASSIYGGGGLDTQY
>TRBV5-1|TRBJ1-3|NA
ASSPTTGHSGNTIY
>TRBV29-1|TRBJ1-4|TRBD1
SARWGQEDEKLF
>TRBV6-5|TRBJ2-7|NA
ASSPDRASYEQY
>TRBV18|TRBJ1-1|NA
ASSPGLTVNTEAF
>TRBV10-2|TRBJ2-2|TRBD1
ASRSDREITGELF
>TRBV20-1|TRBJ2-5|NA
GPRGQETQY
>TRBV7-2|TRBJ1-4|TRBD1
ASRHDRAPNEKLF
>TRBV7-9|TRBJ1-2|TRBD1
ASSSETGDGYT
>TRBV7-2|TRBJ2-3|TRBD2
ASSSRAGGPPDTQY
>TRBV6-5|TRBJ1-1|TRBD1
ASSRQGSKNTEAF
>TRBV13|TRBJ2-7|NA
ASSPFYEQY
>TRBV7-2|TRBJ1-3|TRBD1
ASSPTGDGGNTIY
>TRBV10-3|TRBJ1-1|NA
ATTLGGNTEAF
>TRBV7-9|TRBJ1-6|TRBD1
ASSLASGQGGLYNSPLH
>TRBV27|TRBJ1-5|NA
ASSFSRIQPQH
>TRBV30|TRBJ2-7|TRBD1
AWTGGTGSYEQY
>TRBV30|TRBJ2-1|NA
AWSVRGEQF
>TRBV5-4|TRBJ2-5|NA
ASSKALGGGEGTQY
>TRBV7-9|TRBJ1-2|TRBD1
ASSPGDRGYT
>TRBV29-1|TRBJ2-3|NA
SVEFALAHSTDTQY
>TRBV6-5|TRBJ1-1|NA
ASSYWANTEAF
>TRBV6-5|TRBJ1-2|NA
ASLSFTDRSYT
>TRBV5-1|TRBJ2-2|NA
ASSLGLTGELF
>TRBV30|TRBJ1-4|NA
AWSQGVEKLF
>TRBV28|TRBJ2-5|NA
ASGRKGRAGKSAQY
>TRBV5-1|TRBJ1-2|TRBD1
ASRETGDFNYGYT
>TRBV5-4|TRBJ2-7|NA
ASSLGLGDEQY
>TRBV7-2|TRBJ2-1|NA
ASSLNRYNEQF
>TRBV4-1|TRBJ1-2|TRBD1
ASSQDRDRESYGYT
>TRBV10-1|TRBJ1-2|TRBD1
ASSRDSNYGYT
>TRBV6-1|TRBJ1-2|TRBD1
ASSQGVGNYGYT
>TRBV4-3|TRBJ1-6|NA
ASSPGDSPSSPLH
>TRBV7-9|TRBJ1-1|TRBD1
ASSSSTGGTEAF
>TRBV5-5|TRBJ1-1|NA
ASSLVGGGTEAF
>TRBV5-1|TRBJ1-1|NA
ASSPGALNTEAF
>TRBV19|TRBJ1-2|NA
ASSTTEVSGYT
>TRBV30|TRBJ2-3|NA
AWSAPDTQY
>TRBV20-1|TRBJ2-3|NA
SAPRGDTQY
>TRBV7-9|TRBJ1-2|NA
ASSLALAVNYGYT
>TRBV7-9|TRBJ2-5|NA
ASSLGTAQETQY
>TRBV7-9|TRBJ2-7|NA
ASSSGGDYEQY
>TRBV2|TRBJ1-5|NA
ASSERPRGNQPQH
>TRBV7-2|TRBJ2-5|TRBD2
ASTQTSGGAGETQY
>TRBV5-1|TRBJ2-7|TRBD1
ASSPSTGAIKYEQY